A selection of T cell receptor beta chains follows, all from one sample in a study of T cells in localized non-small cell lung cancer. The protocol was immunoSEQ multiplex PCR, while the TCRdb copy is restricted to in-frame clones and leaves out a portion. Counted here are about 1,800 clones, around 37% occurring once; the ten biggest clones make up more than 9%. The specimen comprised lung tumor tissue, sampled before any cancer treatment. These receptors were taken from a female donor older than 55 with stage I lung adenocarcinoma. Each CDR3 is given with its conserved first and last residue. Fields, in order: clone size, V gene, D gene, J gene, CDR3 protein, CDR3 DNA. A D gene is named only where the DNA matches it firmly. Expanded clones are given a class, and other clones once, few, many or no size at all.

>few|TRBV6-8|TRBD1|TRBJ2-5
CASRGQGLWETQYF
TGTGCCAGCAGAGGACAGGGTCTATGGGAGACCCAGTACTTC
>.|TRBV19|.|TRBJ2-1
CASSIVGSAGNEQFF
TGTGCCAGTAGTATAGTGGGTAGCGCGGGCAATGAGCAGTTCTTC
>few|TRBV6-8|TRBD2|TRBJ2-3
CASSSSGRDLDTQYF
TGTGCCAGCAGTTCTAGCGGGCGGGATTTAGATACGCAGTATTTT
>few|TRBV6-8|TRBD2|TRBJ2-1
CASSRTSSANEQFF
TGTGCCAGCAGTCGGACTAGCTCTGCCAATGAGCAGTTCTTC
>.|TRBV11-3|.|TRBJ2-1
CASSLTGRDHNEQFF
TGTGCCAGCAGCTTAACTGGCAGGGATCACAATGAGCAGTTCTTC
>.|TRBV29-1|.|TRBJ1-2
CSVVEGPYDYTF
TGCAGCGTTGTGGAGGGTCCCTATGACTACACCTTC
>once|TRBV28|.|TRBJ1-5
CASSFRARQPQHF
TGTGCCAGCAGTTTTAGAGCGCGTCAGCCCCAGCATTTT
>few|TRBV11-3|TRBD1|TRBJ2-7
CASSPPDRIHEQYF
TGTGCCAGCAGCCCACCGGACAGGATCCACGAGCAGTACTTC
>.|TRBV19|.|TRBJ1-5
CASSTPRGGNQPQHF
TGTGCCAGTAGCACACCCCGAGGGGGCAATCAGCCCCAGCATTTT
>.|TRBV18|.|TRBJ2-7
CASSSIFYEQYF
TGTGCCAGCTCATCGATCTTCTACGAGCAGTACTTC
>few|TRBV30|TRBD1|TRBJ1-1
CAWSPDRGVSKAFF
TGTGCCTGGAGTCCCGACAGGGGGGTAAGCAAAGCTTTCTTT
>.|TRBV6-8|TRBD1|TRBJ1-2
CASSQPGTADGYTF
TGTGCCAGCAGTCAACCTGGGACAGCGGATGGCTACACCTTC
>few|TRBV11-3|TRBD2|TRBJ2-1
CASNQAGTSAYNEQFF
TGTGCCAGCAACCAAGCCGGGACTAGTGCCTACAATGAGCAGTTCTTC
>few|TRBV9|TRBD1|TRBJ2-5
CASSVVGQGRETQYF
TGTGCCAGCAGCGTAGTGGGACAGGGGCGAGAGACCCAGTACTTC
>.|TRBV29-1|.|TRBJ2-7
CSAAEDHYEQYF
TGCAGCGCGGCGGAGGACCACTACGAGCAGTACTTC
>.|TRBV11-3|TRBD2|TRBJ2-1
CASSRGLAEYSYNEQFF
TGTGCCAGCAGCCGTGGACTAGCGGAGTACTCCTACAATGAGCAGTTCTTC
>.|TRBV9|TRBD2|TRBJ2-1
CASSEGLAGEQFF
TGTGCCAGCAGTGAAGGTCTAGCGGGCGAGCAGTTCTTC
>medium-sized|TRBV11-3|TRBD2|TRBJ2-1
CASSPLAGLNEQFF
TGTGCCAGCAGCCCACTAGCGGGACTTAATGAGCAGTTCTTC
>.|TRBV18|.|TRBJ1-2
CTSSRTSGYGYTF
TGTACCAGCTCACGGACATCGGGCTATGGCTACACCTTC
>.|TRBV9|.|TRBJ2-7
CASTGGPQRHEQYF
TGTGCCAGCACCGGCGGGCCTCAACGCCACGAGCAGTACTTC
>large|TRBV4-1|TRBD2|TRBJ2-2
CASSQGGRGEANTGELFF
TGCGCCAGCAGCCAAGGCGGGAGAGGAGAAGCGAACACCGGGGAGCTGTTTTTT
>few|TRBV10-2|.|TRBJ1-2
CASMARLTYGYTF
TGCGCCAGCATGGCCCGGTTAACCTATGGCTACACCTTC
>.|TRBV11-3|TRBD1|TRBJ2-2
CASSLKPGTGANTGELFF
TGTGCTAGCAGCTTGAAGCCAGGGACAGGCGCGAACACCGGGGAGCTGTTTTTT
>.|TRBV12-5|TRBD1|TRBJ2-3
CASGLRAGGVDTQYF
TGTGCTAGTGGTTTGCGGGCAGGGGGCGTAGATACGCAGTATTTT
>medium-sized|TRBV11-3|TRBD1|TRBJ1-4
CASSLVWDRVGEKLFF
TGTGCCAGCAGCTTAGTGTGGGACAGGGTCGGGGAAAAACTGTTTTTT
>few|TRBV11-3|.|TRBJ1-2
CASSLEHIRETNYGYTF
TGTGCCAGCAGCTTAGAACATATTAGGGAGACCAACTATGGCTACACCTTC
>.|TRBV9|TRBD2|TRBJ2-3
CASSPVLSGGSDTQYF
TGTGCCAGCAGTCCCGTTCTTAGCGGGGGGAGTGATACGCAGTATTTT
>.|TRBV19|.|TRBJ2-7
CASSIDLTGSYEQYF
TGTGCCAGTAGTATAGACTTAACAGGCTCCTATGAGCAGTACTTC
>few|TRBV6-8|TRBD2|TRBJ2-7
CASSYGGRSYEQYF
TGTGCCAGCAGTTACGGCGGGAGAAGCTACGAGCAGTACTTC
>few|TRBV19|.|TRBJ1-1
CASSRGFSDTEAFF
TGTGCCAGTAGTAGAGGTTTTAGCGACACTGAAGCTTTCTTT
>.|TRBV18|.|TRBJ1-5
CASSLNGNNQPQHF
TGTGCCAGCTCACTGAACGGCAACAATCAGCCCCAGCATTTT
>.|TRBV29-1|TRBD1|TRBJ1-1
CSVVGTGRMNTEAFF
TGCAGCGTTGTCGGGACAGGGCGCATGAACACTGAAGCTTTCTTT
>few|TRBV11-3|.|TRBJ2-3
CASTEGTDPSTDTQYF
TGTGCCAGCACCGAAGGTACAGATCCTAGCACAGATACGCAGTATTTT
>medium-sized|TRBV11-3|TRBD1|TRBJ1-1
CASSLGPQGALDEAFF
TGTGCCAGCAGCTTAGGACCCCAGGGGGCGCTGGACGAAGCTTTCTTT
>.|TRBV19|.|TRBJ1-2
CASSIGGGHYGYTF
TGTGCCAGTAGTATAGGAGGGGGACACTATGGCTACACCTTC
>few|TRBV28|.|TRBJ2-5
CASSQGGEGTQYF
TGTGCCAGTAGCCAGGGAGGCGAGGGGACCCAGTACTTC
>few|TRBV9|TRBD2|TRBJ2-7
CASSGSGLAGEYEQYF
TGTGCCAGCAGCGGGTCAGGACTAGCGGGAGAATACGAGCAGTACTTC
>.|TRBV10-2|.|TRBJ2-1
CASSPTTLGEQFF
TGCGCCAGCAGTCCTACAACCCTAGGTGAGCAGTTCTTC
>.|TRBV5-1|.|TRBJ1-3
CASSLERGPYSGNTIYF
TGCGCCAGCAGCTTGGAAAGGGGTCCGTACTCTGGAAACACCATATATTTT
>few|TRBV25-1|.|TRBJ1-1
CASSVDSKNTEAFF
TGTGCCAGCAGTGTGGACAGTAAGAACACTGAAGCTTTCTTT
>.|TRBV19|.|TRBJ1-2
CASSPRNYGYTF
TGTGCCAGTAGTCCCCGGAACTATGGCTACACCTTC
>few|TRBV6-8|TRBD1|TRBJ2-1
CASSPLDRGEQFF
TGTGCCAGCAGCCCCTTAGACAGGGGTGAGCAGTTCTTC
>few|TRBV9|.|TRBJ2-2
CASDSNGNTGELFF
TGTGCCAGCGATTCAAACGGGAACACCGGGGAGCTGTTTTTT
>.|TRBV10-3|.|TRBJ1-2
CAISEDPGYGYTF
TGTGCCATCAGTGAGGACCCTGGGTATGGCTACACCTTC
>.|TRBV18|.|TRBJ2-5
CASSPPGVETQYF
TGTGCCAGCTCACCACCAGGAGTGGAGACCCAGTACTTC
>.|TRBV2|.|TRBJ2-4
CASSSGAVKNIQYF
TGTGCCAGCAGCTCGGGGGCCGTTAAAAACATTCAGTACTTC
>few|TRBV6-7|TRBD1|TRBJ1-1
CASMGTGFRSEAFF
TGTGCCAGCATGGGGACAGGATTTAGGTCTGAAGCTTTCTTT
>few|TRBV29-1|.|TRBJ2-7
CSVEWVAAPLYYEQYF
TGCAGCGTTGAATGGGTGGCCGCCCCACTCTACTACGAGCAGTACTTC
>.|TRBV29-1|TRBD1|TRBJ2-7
CSVAPGQGTEQYF
TGCAGCGTCGCTCCGGGACAGGGGACCGAGCAGTACTTC